In this sample, the clone carrying this T cell receptor beta chain turned up a few times. Its antigen is not known. This entry comes from a study of T cell repertoires in cytomegalovirus infection. Study-level information: Selection of CMV epitopes for the study included recently identified HLA-C-restricted and well-studied HLA-B-restricted ones. Public TCR beta signatures provided an indication of both CMV infection and a matching HLA type. Findings and caveats of the study: Identification of carriers of CMV plus the relevant HLA was performed using cumulative public TCR beta family frequency. The ex vivo response was dominated by HLA-C-restricted CMV-specific TCR beta clonotypes.

V was clipped by 0 bases and J by 5 bases, with 14 bases between them. The CDR3 totals 16 residues. Per germline, CDR1 MGHRA and CDR2 YSYEKL. TCRdb re-called the reads with MiXCR, one entry per CDR3 protein. The repertoire holds 310,000 or so distinct CDR3 sequences, 25% seen once, with roughly 15% in the top ten. The sequence was obtained from a human donor in good health (CMV status not recorded). Some clones in this sample may be carry-over from other donors' samples. This material consisted of cultured PBMCs, taken from culture after CMV antigen stimulation. V and J are TRBV4-1 and TRBJ2-1, with no clear D. CDR3 DNA: TGCGCCAGCAGCCAAGAGTGGGTGGTAACGAACAATGAGCAGTTCTTC. This translates into CASSQEWVVTNNEQFF.